This TCR beta chain was sequenced for a study of a mutant IDH1 vaccine in newly diagnosed glioma. Whole-study context: Of treated patients, 62.5% were men and about 38% women, averaging around 39 years. Patients were pretreated with radiotherapy, temozolomide, or both, mostly both.

Sample time point: baseline, week 1 (first vaccination visit). Treatment given: pre-vaccination baseline after standard-of-care therapy. In germline, CDR1 is SGHRS, CDR2 YFSETQ. V was pared by 4 bases and J by 6 bases, with 12 bases of the junction left unmatched. CDR3 length: 15 amino acids. Produced via immunoSEQ multiplex PCR; TCRdb's table is partial and in-frame only. The table includes 68,000 or so clones, 70% to 80% detected once. The chain links TRBV5-1 to TRBJ2-7; the match to TRBD1 covers 8 bases. The material sequenced was PBMCs, taken from a glioma patient treated with radiotherapy, temozolomide or both. This receptor was taken from a man aged 50 to 60 with glioma. The CDR3 DNA follows: TGCGCCAGCAGCCGTGAGTTGGGACAGGACTCCGAGCAGTACTTC. Translated: CASSRELGQDSEQYF.